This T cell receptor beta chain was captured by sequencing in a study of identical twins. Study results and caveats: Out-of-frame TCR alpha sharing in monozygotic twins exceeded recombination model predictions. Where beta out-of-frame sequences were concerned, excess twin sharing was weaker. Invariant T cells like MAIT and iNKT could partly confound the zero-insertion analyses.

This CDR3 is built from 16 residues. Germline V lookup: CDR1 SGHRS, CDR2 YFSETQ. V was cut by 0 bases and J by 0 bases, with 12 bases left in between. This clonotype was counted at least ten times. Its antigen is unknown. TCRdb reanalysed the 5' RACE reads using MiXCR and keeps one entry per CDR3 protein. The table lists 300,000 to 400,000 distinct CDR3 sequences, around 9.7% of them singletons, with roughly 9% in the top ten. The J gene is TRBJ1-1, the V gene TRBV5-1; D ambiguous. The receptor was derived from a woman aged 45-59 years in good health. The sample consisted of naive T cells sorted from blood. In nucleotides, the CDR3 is TGCGCCAGCAGCTTGGAGGGCAGCGGGATGAACACTGAAGCTTTCTTT. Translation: CASSLEGSGMNTEAFF.